The sequence of this T cell receptor (beta chain) was determined in a study of blood T cell repertoires in COVID-19. In the original processing: By means of reference gene primer amplification, nucleated cell counts were estimated. Generated by immunoSEQ multiplex PCR, the TCRdb table keeps only in-frame clones and is missing some. D and trimming were read from the DNA, whereas the V and J calls and clone size are those reported in that table. The table records some 44,000 clones, roughly 90% of them present only once. This clone has only a few counts. The length of the CDR3 is 12 residues. V was trimmed by 6 bases and J by 3 bases, leaving 9 bases between them. Germline CDR1 is MNHNY and CDR2 is SVGAGI (reference sequence).

Input material: peripheral blood. The TCR was taken from a man between 60 and 75 years old with active COVID-19. The chain is built from TRBV6-6 and TRBJ2-7, with D maybe TRBD2 (6 bases). Here the CDR3 reads CASSRDFYEQYF. CDR3 DNA sequence: TGTGCCAGCAGCCGGGACTTCTACGAGCAGTACTTC.